These 14 T cell receptor beta chains originate from one sample sequenced in a study of T cells in Graves' hyperthyroidism and ophthalmopathy. RNA transcripts provided the source from which TCR beta CDR3 regions were amplified. First-round RT-PCR of the TCR CDR3 relied on the HTBI primer set. TCRdb ran MiXCR on the multiplex PCR reads and lists one entry per CDR3 protein. In the table there are fewer than 750,000 distinct CDR3 sequences, about 45% of which are singletons. The sample taken for sequencing was peripheral blood or thyroid tissue (not recorded which). The origin of the receptors is a woman under 30 with Graves' hyperthyroidism.

This chain connects TRBV9 to TRBJ1-5; no clear D. The CDR3 is 13 amino acids. Trimming removed 3 bases from V and 10 bases from J, with 14 bases in between. Germline values: CDR1 SGDLS, CDR2 YYNGEE. The CDR3 DNA follows: TGTGCCAGCAGCGGTAGGGCGGGAGTTCCCCAGCATTTT. Protein product: CASSGRAGVPQHF. The full variable domain, with the rest looked up from reference TRBV9 and TRBJ1-5, is DSGVTQTPKHLITATGQRVTLRCSPRSGDLSVYWYQQSLDQGLQFLIQYYNGEERAKGNILERFSAQQFPDLHSELNLSSLELGDSALYFCASSGRAGVPQHFGDGTRLSIL.

This clonotype occurred a few times. This sequence joins TRBV20-1 and TRBJ2-7, with 8 bases fitting TRBD1. CDR1 is DFQATT and CDR2 is SNEGSKA in the germline V gene (reference sequence). This CDR3 has 14 amino acids. Trimming cost V 4 bases and J 8 bases; bases outside gene matches: 13. The CDR3 loop is CSANEGQGKVKQYF. The CDR3 nucleotides read TGCAGTGCTAACGAAGGACAGGGTAAGGTGAAGCAGTACTTC.

Many counts were recorded for this clonotype. This CDR3 is CASSSGDRTGLNEKLFF. The CDR3 nucleotides are TGTGCCAGCAGCTCTGGGGATCGGACAGGGCTGAATGAAAAACTGTTTTTT. This chain uses TRBV7-9 with TRBJ1-4, with 8 bases aligning to TRBD1. The CDR3 is made up of 17 amino acids. Germline CDR1 SEHNR, CDR2 FQNEAQ (reference sequence). J was trimmed by 5 bases and V by 4 bases; bases with no gene match: 12.

This clonotype was seen a few times. A much more abundant neighbour one base away suggests this may be a read error. J is TRBJ2-6 and V is TRBV2, with 7 bases lining up with TRBD1. With 10 bases clipped from V and 4 bases from J, the junction kept 16 bases outside the gene matches. The CDR3 has 17 residues. In germline, CDR1 is SNHLY, CDR2 FYNNEI. The CDR3 loop is CANRVRTGVTGANVLTF. As DNA, the CDR3 is TGTGCCAACAGAGTGAGAACAGGGGTCACCGGGGCCAACGTCCTGACTTTC.

CDR3 region: CSVAETSGYEQYF. CDR3 bases: TGCAGCGTTGCGGAAACTAGCGGATACGAGCAGTACTTC. The chain couples TRBV29-1 to TRBJ2-7; 8 nucleotides agree with TRBD2. Germline CDR1 is SQVTM and CDR2 is ANQGSEA. With V trimmed by 4 bases and J by 4 bases, 6 bases remained unmatched. The CDR3 consists of 13 residues.

This chain connects TRBV10-1 to TRBJ1-2, with 7 nucleotides matching TRBD1. Germline-derived CDR1 and CDR2 are WNHNN and SYGVQD (reference sequence). The CDR3 runs to 13 residues. V shed 6 bases, J shed 2 bases, and the junction held 3 bases outside the gene matches. Here the CDR3 reads CASRGDRNYGYTF. The CDR3 DNA is TGCGCCAGCAGGGGGGACAGAAACTATGGCTACACCTTC.

This clonotype was recorded only once. The gene calls are TRBV9 and TRBJ1-4; possibly TRBD1 for D (5 bases). This CDR3 is 13 amino acids long. The germline V gene encodes CDR1 SGDLS and CDR2 YYNGEE. The V gene lost 0 bases and the J gene lost 10 bases, with 10 bases spanning the gap. CDR3 loop: CASSVGGDGKLFF. In DNA form, the CDR3 reads TGTGCCAGCAGCGTAGGGGGCGATGGAAAACTGTTTTTT.

This clonotype was seen a few times. This rearrangement joins TRBV12-3 or TRBV12-4 to TRBJ2-4; TRBD1 matches at 7 bases. The V and J ends lost 6 bases and 9 bases, in that order; junction bases with no gene match: 8. The CDR3 extends over 13 amino acids. The CDR3 sequence is CASSQQGLGIQYF. The DNA of the CDR3 is TGTGCCAGCAGCCAACAGGGGTTGGGCATTCAGTACTTC.

The rearrangement uses TRBV10-2 and TRBJ1-6; TRBD1 matches 9 bases. This CDR3 has 16 amino acids. V lost 3 bases to trimming and J lost 9 bases; unmatched junction nucleotides: 9. The germline V gene has CDR1 WSHSY and CDR2 SAAADI. Here the CDR3 DNA reads TGCGCCAGCAGTGAAGGACAGGGGTTTTCTTCTTCACCCCTCCACTTT. Translating it yields CASSEGQGFSSSPLHF.

Ten or more counts support this clonotype. The rearrangement links TRBV4-1 to TRBJ2-7; 9 bases are a match to TRBD1. Trimming cost V 3 bases and J 3 bases; bases outside gene matches: 6. Germline CDR1 MGHRA, CDR2 YSYEKL. This CDR3 has 15 residues. The CDR3 nucleotides are TGCGCCAGCAGCCAGGCCCAGACAGGGGGCTACGAGCAGTACTTC. Its translation: CASSQAQTGGYEQYF.

In the case of this clonotype: This clone may be a read error of a much larger clone one base away. The V gene is TRBV6-5, the J gene TRBJ1-2; D gene uncertain. Germline V CDR1 and CDR2: MNHEY, SVGAGI. Trimming shortened V by 2 bases and J by 0 bases, and 10 bases separated the two germline ends. The CDR3 totals 15 residues. CDR3 bases: TGTGCCAGCAGTTACCCCTACGGAACTAACTATGGCTACACCTTC. It is translated as CASSYPYGTNYGYTF.

This clonotype has just a few counts. The V call is TRBV4-3, the J call TRBJ1-2; no reliable D call. V was pared by 0 bases and J by 8 bases, with 13 bases between. The CDR3 runs 14 residues. Germline V CDR1 and CDR2: LGHNA, YSLEER. CDR3 bases: TGCGCCAGCAGCCAAGACGCCAGACTGGGGGGCTACACCTTC. This sequence encodes CASSQDARLGGYTF.

Many counts were recorded for this clonotype. The CDR3 nucleotides are TGCGCCACCCAGGTGGGGGGGACTTACTCTGGGGCCAACGTCCTGACTTTC. It encodes CATQVGGTYSGANVLTF. This rearrangement joins TRBV10-2 to TRBJ2-6; TRBD2 matches at 7 bases. CDR1 is WSHSY, CDR2 SAAADI, per germline. The trim removed 10 bases at V and 0 bases at J, leaving 12 bases unmatched. The CDR3 runs 17 residues.

This clonotype has more than one count but fewer than ten. This may come from a read error, since a much larger clone is one base off. The V and J genes are TRBV5-1 and TRBJ2-2, with 7 nucleotides matching TRBD1. CDR1 is SGHRS and CDR2 is YFSETQ in the germline V gene. J was trimmed by 8 bases and V by 3 bases; bases with no gene match: 1. The CDR3 is made up of 12 amino acids. CDR3 protein: CASSSGQGELFF. The CDR3 coding sequence is TGCGCCAGCAGCTCGGGACAGGGGGAGCTGTTTTTT.